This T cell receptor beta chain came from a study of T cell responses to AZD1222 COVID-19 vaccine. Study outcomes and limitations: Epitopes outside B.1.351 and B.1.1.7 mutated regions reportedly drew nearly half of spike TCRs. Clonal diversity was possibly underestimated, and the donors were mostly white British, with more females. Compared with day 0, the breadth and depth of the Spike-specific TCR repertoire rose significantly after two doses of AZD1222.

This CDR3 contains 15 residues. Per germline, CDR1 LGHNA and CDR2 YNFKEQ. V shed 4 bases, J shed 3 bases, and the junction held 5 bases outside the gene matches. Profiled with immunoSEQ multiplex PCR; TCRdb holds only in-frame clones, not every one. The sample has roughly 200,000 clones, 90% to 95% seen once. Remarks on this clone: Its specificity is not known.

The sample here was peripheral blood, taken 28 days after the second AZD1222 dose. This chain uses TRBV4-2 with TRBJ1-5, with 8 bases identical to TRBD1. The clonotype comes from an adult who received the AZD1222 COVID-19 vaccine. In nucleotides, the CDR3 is TGTGCCAGCAGCCCAAACAGGGGGACCAATCAGCCCCAGCATTTT. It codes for CASSPNRGTNQPQHF.